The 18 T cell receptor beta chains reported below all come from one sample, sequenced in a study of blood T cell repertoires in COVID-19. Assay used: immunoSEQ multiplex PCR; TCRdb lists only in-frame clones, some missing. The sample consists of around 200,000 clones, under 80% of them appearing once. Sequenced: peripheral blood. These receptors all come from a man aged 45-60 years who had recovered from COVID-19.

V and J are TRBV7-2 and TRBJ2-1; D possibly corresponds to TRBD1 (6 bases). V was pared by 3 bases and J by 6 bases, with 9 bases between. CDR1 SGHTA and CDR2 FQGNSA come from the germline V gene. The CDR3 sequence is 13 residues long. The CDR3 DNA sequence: TGTGCCAGCAGCTTTTTGACAGGCAATGAGCAGTTCTTC. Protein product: CASSFLTGNEQFF.

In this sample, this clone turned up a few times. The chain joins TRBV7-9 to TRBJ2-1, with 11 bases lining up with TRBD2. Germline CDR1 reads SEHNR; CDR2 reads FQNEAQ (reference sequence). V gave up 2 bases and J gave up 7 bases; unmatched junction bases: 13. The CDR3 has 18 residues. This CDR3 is CASSLWGTGLAGGNEQFF. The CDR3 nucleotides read TGTGCCAGCAGCTTATGGGGGACTGGGCTAGCGGGAGGTAATGAGCAGTTCTTC.

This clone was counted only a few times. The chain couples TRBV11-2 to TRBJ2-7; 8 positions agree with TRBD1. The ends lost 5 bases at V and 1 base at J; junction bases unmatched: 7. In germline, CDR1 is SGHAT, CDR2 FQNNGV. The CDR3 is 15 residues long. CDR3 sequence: CASSDRDRLSYEQYF. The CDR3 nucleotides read TGTGCCAGCAGCGACCGGGACAGGCTGTCCTACGAGCAGTACTTC.

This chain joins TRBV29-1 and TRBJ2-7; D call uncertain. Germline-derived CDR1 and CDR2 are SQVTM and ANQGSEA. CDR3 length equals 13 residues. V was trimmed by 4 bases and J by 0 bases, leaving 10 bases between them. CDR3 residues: CSVARSSSYEQYF. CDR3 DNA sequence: TGCAGCGTTGCTAGGAGCAGCTCCTACGAGCAGTACTTC.

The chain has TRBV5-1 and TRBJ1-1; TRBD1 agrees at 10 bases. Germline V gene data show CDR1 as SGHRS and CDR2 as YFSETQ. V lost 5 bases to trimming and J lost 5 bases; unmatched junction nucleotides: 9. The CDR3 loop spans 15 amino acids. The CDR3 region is CASRTLPGQGTEAFF. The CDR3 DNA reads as TGCGCCAGCAGAACACTACCGGGACAGGGGACTGAAGCTTTCTTT.

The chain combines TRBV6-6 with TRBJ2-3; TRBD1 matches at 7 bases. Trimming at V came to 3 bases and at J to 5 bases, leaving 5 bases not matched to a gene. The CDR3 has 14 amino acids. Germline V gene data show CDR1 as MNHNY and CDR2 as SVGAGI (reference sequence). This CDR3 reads CASSYQTGKDTQYF. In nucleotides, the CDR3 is TGTGCCAGCAGTTATCAGACAGGGAAAGATACGCAGTATTTT.

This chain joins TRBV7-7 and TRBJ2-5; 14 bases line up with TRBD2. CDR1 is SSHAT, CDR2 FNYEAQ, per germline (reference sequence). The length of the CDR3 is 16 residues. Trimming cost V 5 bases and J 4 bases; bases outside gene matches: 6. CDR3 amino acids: CASSLGLAGVAETQYF. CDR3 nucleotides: TGTGCCAGCAGCCTGGGACTAGCGGGAGTGGCAGAGACCCAGTACTTC.

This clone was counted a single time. The CDR3 loop reads CASSYSLAGGFNEQFF. DNA for the CDR3: TGTGCCAGCAGTTACTCCCTAGCGGGAGGATTCAATGAGCAGTTCTTC. This chain joins TRBV6-2 or TRBV6-3 and TRBJ2-1; 11 bases fit TRBD2. This CDR3 comprises 16 residues. CDR1 is MNHEY and CDR2 is SVGEGT in the germline V gene. Losses at the gene ends were 0 bases for V and 6 bases for J; bases not matched to a gene: 4.

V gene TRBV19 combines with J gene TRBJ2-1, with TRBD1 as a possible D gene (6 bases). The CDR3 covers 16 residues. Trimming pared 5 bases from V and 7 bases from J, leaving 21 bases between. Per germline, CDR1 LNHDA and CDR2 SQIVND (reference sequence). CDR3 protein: CASSQRVGPTGNEQFF. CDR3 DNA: TGTGCCAGTAGTCAACGTGTCGGCCCTACAGGGAATGAGCAGTTCTTC.

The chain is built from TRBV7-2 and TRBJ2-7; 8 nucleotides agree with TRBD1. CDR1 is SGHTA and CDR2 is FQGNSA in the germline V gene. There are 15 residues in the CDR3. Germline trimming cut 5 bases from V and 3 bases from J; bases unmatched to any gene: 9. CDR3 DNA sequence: TGTGCCAGCAGCCCCACAGCCGGACAGGGCTACGAGCAGTACTTC. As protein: CASSPTAGQGYEQYF.

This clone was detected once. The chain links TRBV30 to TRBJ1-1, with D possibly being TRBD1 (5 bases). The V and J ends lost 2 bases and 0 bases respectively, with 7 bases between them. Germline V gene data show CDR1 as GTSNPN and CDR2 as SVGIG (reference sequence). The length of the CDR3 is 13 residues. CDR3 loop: CAWSQGMNTEAFF. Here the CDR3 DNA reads TGTGCCTGGAGTCAGGGCATGAACACTGAAGCTTTCTTT.

CDR3 sequence reads: CASSTGQGAAGNTIYF. The CDR3 DNA follows: TGTGCCAGCAGCACGGGACAGGGGGCCGCTGGAAACACCATATATTTT. This chain connects TRBV5-6 to TRBJ1-3; 12 bases are shared with TRBD1. The CDR3 has 16 amino acids. Looked up from germline, CDR1 is SGHDT and CDR2 is YYEEEE. V lost 4 bases and J lost 2; bases outside the gene matches: 4.

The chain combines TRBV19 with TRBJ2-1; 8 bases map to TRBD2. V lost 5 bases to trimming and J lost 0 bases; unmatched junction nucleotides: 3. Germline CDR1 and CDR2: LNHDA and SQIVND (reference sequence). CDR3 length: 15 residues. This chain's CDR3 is CASSVAGSSYNEQFF. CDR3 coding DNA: TGTGCCAGTAGTGTAGCGGGGAGCTCCTACAATGAGCAGTTCTTC.

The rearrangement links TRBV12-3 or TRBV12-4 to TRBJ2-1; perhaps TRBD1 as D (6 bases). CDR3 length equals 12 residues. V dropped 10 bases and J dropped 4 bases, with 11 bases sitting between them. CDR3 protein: CATDRTYNEQFF. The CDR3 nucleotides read TGTGCCACCGACAGGACTTACAATGAGCAGTTCTTC.

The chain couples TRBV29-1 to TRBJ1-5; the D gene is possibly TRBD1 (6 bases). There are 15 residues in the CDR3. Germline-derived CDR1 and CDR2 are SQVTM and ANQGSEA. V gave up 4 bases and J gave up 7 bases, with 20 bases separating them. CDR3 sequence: CSVAVIQGPGQPQHF. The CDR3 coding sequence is TGCAGCGTTGCCGTAATCCAGGGGCCGGGGCAGCCCCAGCATTTT.

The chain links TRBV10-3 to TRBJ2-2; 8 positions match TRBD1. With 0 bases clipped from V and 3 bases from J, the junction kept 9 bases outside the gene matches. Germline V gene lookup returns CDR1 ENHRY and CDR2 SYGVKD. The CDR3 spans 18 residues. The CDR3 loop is CAISESSIRGRYTGELFF. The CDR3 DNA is TGTGCCATCAGTGAGTCGAGCATCAGGGGGCGGTACACCGGGGAGCTGTTTTTT.

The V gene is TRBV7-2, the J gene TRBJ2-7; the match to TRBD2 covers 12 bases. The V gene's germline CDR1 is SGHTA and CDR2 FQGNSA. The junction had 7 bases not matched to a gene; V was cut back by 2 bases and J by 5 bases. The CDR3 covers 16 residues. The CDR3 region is CASSLSASGRAHEQYF. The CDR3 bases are TGTGCCAGCAGCTTATCGGCTAGCGGGAGGGCCCACGAGCAGTACTTC. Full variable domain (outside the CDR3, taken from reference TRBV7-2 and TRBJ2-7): GAGVSQSPSNKVTEKGKDVELRCDPISGHTALYWYRQSLGQGLEFLIYFQGNSAPDKSGLPSDRFSAERTGGSVSTLTIQRTQQEDSAVYLCASSLSASGRAHEQYFGPGTRLTVT.

Here the CDR3 reads CASRNRTGRAGYTF. The CDR3 region has the DNA TGTGCCAGCAGAAATCGGACAGGCCGGGCTGGCTACACCTTC. This chain uses TRBV7-9 with TRBJ1-2; TRBD1 aligns across 7 bases. V shed 6 bases and J 7 bases; nucleotides not matched to a gene: 11. This CDR3 spans 14 amino acids. Looked up from germline, CDR1 is SEHNR and CDR2 is FQNEAQ (reference sequence).